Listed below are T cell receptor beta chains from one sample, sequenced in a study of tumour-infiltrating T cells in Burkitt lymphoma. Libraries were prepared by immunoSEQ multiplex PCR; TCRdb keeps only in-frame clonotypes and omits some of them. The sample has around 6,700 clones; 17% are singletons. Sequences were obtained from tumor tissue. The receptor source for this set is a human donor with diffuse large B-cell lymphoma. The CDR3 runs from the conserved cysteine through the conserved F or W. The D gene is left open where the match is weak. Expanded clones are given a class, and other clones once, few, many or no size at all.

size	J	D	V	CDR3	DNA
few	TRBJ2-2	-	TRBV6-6	CASPKVGSMVGELFF	TGTGCCAGCCCCAAAGTCGGGAGTATGGTCGGGGAGCTGTTTTTT
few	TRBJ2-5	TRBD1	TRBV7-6	CASSFGTVETQYF	TGTGCCAGCAGCTTTGGGACAGTGGAGACCCAGTACTTC
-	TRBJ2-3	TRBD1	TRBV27	CASSLDRGSTDTQYF	TGTGCCAGCAGTTTGGACAGGGGAAGCACAGATACGCAGTATTTT
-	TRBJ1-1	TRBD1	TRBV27	CASSSDRGSTEAFF	TGTGCCAGCAGTTCCGACAGGGGGTCCACTGAAGCTTTCTTT
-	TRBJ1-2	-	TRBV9	CASSVDQGRGYGYTF	TGTGCCAGCAGCGTAGATCAGGGCAGAGGATATGGCTACACCTTC
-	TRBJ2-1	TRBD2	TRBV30	CAWRPLLAGGPYNEQFF	TGTGCCTGGAGACCGCTTCTGGCGGGAGGGCCTTACAATGAGCAGTTCTTC
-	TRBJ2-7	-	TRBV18	CASSRDFSYEQYF	TGTGCCAGCTCCCGGGACTTCTCCTACGAGCAGTACTTC
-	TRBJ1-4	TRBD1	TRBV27	CATKQGVGEKLFF	TGTGCCACCAAACAGGGGGTTGGGGAAAAACTGTTTTTT
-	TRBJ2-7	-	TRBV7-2	CASSSLMNYEQYF	TGTGCCAGCAGCTCCCTCATGAACTACGAGCAGTACTTC
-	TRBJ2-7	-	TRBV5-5	CASSLSISGTYEQYF	TGTGCCAGCAGCCTGTCGATCAGCGGGACATACGAGCAGTACTTC
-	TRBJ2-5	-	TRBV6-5	CASSLRAVPETQYF	TGTGCCAGCAGTTTACGGGCCGTCCCGGAGACCCAGTACTTC
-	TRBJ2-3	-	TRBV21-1	CASKLGQGSSADTQYF	TGTGCCAGCAAATTAGGACAGGGGTCAAGCGCAGATACGCAGTATTTT
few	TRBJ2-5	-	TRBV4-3	CASSQNRAEGQYF	TGCGCCAGCAGCCAGAACAGGGCCGAGGGCCAGTACTTC
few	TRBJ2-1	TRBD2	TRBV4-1	CASSQVLAGVRNNEQFF	TGCGCCAGCAGCCAAGTTCTAGCGGGAGTTCGAAACAATGAGCAGTTCTTC
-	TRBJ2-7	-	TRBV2	CASSHPGQPYEQYF	TGTGCCAGCAGCCACCCTGGACAGCCGTACGAGCAGTACTTC
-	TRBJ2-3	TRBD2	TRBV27	CASSLNGWGTSGGDTQYF	TGTGCCAGCAGTTTAAACGGGTGGGGGACTAGCGGGGGAGATACGCAGTATTTT
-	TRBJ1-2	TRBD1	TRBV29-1	CSVGDSLAYGYTF	TGCAGCGTGGGGGACAGTTTGGCCTATGGCTACACCTTC
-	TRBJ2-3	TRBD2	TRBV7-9	CASSPGVAGVADTQYF	TGTGCCAGCAGCCCGGGGGTAGCGGGAGTGGCAGATACGCAGTATTTT
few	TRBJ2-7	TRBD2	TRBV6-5	CASSPLRAGGYEQYF	TGTGCCAGCAGTCCACTGCGGGCGGGGGGATACGAGCAGTACTTC
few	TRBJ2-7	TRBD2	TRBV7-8	CASRPGGFYEQYF	TGTGCCAGCAGGCCGGGGGGGTTCTACGAGCAGTACTTC
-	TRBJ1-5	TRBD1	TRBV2	CASSESGGAYGNQPQHF	TGTGCCAGCAGTGAGTCAGGGGGCGCTTATGGCAATCAGCCCCAGCATTTT
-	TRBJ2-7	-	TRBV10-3	CAISESYERTEVAYEQYF	TGTGCCATCAGCGAGTCCTATGAACGGACCGAGGTGGCCTACGAGCAGTACTTC
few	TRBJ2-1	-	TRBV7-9	CASSLSRDAAYNEQFF	TGTGCCAGCAGCTTAAGCCGGGACGCCGCCTACAATGAGCAGTTCTTC
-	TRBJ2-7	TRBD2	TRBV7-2	CASSLVFREGKQYF	TGTGCCAGCAGCTTAGTTTTCAGGGAGGGGAAGCAGTACTTC
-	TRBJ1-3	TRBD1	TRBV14	CASSLPGTGVDTIYF	TGTGCCAGCAGCCTACCGGGGACAGGGGTTGACACCATATATTTT
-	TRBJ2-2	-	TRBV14	CASRGLSNTGELFF	TGTGCCAGCAGGGGACTTTCAAACACCGGGGAGCTGTTTTTT
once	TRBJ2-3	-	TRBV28	CASSPAGLSPLSSTDTQYF	TGTGCCAGCAGTCCCGCGGGCCTATCCCCGTTATCTAGCACAGATACGCAGTATTTT
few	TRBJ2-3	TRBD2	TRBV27	CASSTSGRAYRGTDTQYF	TGTGCCAGCAGTACTAGCGGGAGGGCCTACAGAGGGACAGATACGCAGTATTTT
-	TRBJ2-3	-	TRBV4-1	CASSQDATGRTDTQYF	TGCGCCAGCAGCCAAGACGCGACAGGCCGCACAGATACGCAGTATTTT
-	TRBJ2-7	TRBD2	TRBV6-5	CASSYGTSGDYEQYF	TGTGCCAGCAGTTACGGGACTAGCGGGGACTACGAGCAGTACTTC
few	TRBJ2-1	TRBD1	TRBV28	CASSSGGSKNEQFF	TGTGCCAGCAGCTCAGGGGGCTCAAAGAATGAGCAGTTCTTC
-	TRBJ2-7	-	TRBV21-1	CASSKKHPGGPYEQYF	TGCGCCAGCAGCAAAAAGCACCCGGGGGGGCCTTACGAGCAGTACTTC
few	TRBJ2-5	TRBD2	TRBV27	CASSLRTSGRGETQYF	TGTGCCAGCAGTCTCCGAACTAGCGGGAGGGGGGAGACCCAGTACTTC
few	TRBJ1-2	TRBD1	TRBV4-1	CASSQAFGTAYGYTF	TGCGCCAGCAGCCAGGCCTTCGGGACAGCCTATGGCTACACCTTC
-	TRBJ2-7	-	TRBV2	CASRMAIEYEQYF	TGTGCCAGCAGAATGGCCATAGAGTACGAGCAGTACTTC